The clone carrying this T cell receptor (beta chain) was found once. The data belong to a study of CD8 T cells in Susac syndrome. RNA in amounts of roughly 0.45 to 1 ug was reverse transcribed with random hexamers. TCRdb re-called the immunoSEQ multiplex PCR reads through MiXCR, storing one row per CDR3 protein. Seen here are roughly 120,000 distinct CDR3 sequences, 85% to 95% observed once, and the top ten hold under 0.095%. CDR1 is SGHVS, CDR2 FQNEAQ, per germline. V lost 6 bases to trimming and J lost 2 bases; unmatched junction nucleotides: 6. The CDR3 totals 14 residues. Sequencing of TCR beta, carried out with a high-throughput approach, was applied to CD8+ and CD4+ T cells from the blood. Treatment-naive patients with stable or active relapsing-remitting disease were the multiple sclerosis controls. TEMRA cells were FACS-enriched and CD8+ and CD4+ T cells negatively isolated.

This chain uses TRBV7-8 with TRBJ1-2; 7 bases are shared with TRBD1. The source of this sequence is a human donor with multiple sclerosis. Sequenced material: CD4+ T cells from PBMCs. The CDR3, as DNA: TGTGCCAGCAGTAGGGGGCCAGCCAACTATGGCTACACCTTC. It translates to CASSRGPANYGYTF.